Included here is one T cell receptor (beta chain) sequence, with context. Its antigen is as yet unknown. A marrow graft followed busulfan-fludarabine conditioning, with cyclophosphamide on days +3 and +4. The entry originates in a study of T cells after posttransplantation cyclophosphamide. The CDR3 has 13 residues. Trimming cost V 5 bases and J 8 bases; bases outside gene matches: 7. Germline CDR1 SGHRS, CDR2 YFSETQ. General observations from the study: Recipient CMV seropositivity and CMV reactivation strongly tracked TRB clonality. Later post-transplant blood repertoires were often dominated by donor CD8+ memory clones.

TCRdb keeps only in-frame clones here, not all; method: immunoSEQ multiplex PCR. The sample lists some 4,300 clones; about 80% were seen once. The sequencing used PBMCs, collected after allogeneic stem cell transplant with posttransplant cyclophosphamide. The rearrangement joins TRBV5-1 to TRBJ1-2; TRBD1 aligns across 9 bases. This clonotype was obtained from a male patient in his forties or fifties who received an allogeneic stem cell transplant from a related donor and was CMV-positive. The T cells may partly be graft donor cells. The CDR3 reads CASSFRDRDGYTF. In nucleotides, the CDR3 is TGCGCCAGCAGTTTCCGGGACAGGGACGGCTACACCTTC.